These T cell receptor beta chains were read from a single sample in a study of somatic mutations in cytotoxic T cells in rheumatoid arthritis. Clones were read by immunoSEQ multiplex PCR, and TCRdb kept only the in-frame ones, dropping some. This table has a few thousand clones, 60% to 80% appearing once. Sequencing was carried out using CD8+ T cells sorted from blood. These receptors were taken from an adult with rheumatoid arthritis. Each CDR3 is given with its conserved first and last residue. Each record gives: clone size, V gene, J gene, D gene, CDR3 protein, CDR3 DNA. A D gene is named only where the DNA matches it firmly. Clone size is not always given. Where it is, it says once, few, many or a class for expanded clones.

once	TRBV4-1	TRBJ2-1	NA	CASSQDAEQFF	TGCGCCAGCAGCCAAGACGCTGAGCAGTTCTTC
NA	TRBV19	TRBJ1-6	NA	CASGYNSPLHF	TGTGCCAGCGGGTATAATTCACCCCTCCACTTT
NA	TRBV6-5	TRBJ1-1	NA	CASSFNLYTEAFF	TGTGCCAGCAGTTTCAACCTCTACACTGAAGCTTTCTTT
NA	TRBV27	TRBJ1-5	NA	CASSRWGLQPQHF	TGTGCCAGCAGCCGGTGGGGGCTTCAGCCCCAGCATTTT
once	TRBV12-5	TRBJ2-2	TRBD2	CASGFVAGGPYDTGELFF	TGTGCTAGTGGTTTCGTAGCGGGGGGCCCCTATGACACCGGGGAGCTGTTTTTT
few	TRBV28	TRBJ1-6	NA	CASSFIPGPQGSPLHF	TGTGCCAGCAGTTTTATTCCAGGGCCCCAAGGATCACCCCTCCACTTT
NA	TRBV11-2	TRBJ1-6	NA	CASSLARTANSPLHF	TGTGCCAGCAGCTTAGCCAGGACGGCTAATTCACCCCTCCACTTT
NA	TRBV5-8	TRBJ1-1	NA	CASSLGYELNTEAFF	TGTGCCAGCAGCTTGGGGTACGAGCTGAACACTGAAGCTTTCTTT
NA	TRBV4-1	TRBJ2-7	NA	CASSQEMGGMGSYEQYF	TGCGCCAGCAGCCAAGAAATGGGCGGGATGGGGTCCTACGAGCAGTACTTC
few	TRBV19	TRBJ2-2	NA	CASTDGANTGELFF	TGTGCCAGTACGGACGGCGCGAACACCGGGGAGCTGTTTTTT
NA	TRBV12-5	TRBJ2-3	NA	CASGLPPSDTQYF	TGTGCTAGTGGTTTGCCACCCTCAGATACGCAGTATTTT
NA	TRBV7-9	TRBJ2-2	TRBD2	CASSLGRANTGELFF	TGTGCCAGCAGCTTGGGGAGGGCGAACACCGGGGAGCTGTTTTTT
NA	TRBV5-1	TRBJ2-7	NA	CASRLGTRYEQYF	TGCGCCAGCAGGCTGGGGACGCGGTACGAGCAGTACTTC
NA	TRBV27	TRBJ2-7	NA	CASSPSPVGGPNEQYF	TGTGCCAGCAGTCCTTCCCCAGTGGGGGGGCCGAACGAGCAGTACTTC
NA	TRBV4-2	TRBJ1-1	TRBD1	CASSQPDRGTEAFF	TGTGCCAGCAGCCAACCCGACAGGGGCACTGAAGCTTTCTTT
NA	TRBV5-1	TRBJ2-1	NA	CASSLAGNEQFF	TGCGCCAGCAGCCTGGCGGGGAATGAGCAGTTCTTC
NA	TRBV29-1	TRBJ1-3	TRBD1	CSVSGGTTGNTIYF	TGCAGCGTTTCAGGGGGCACAACTGGAAACACCATATATTTT
NA	TRBV19	TRBJ1-1	NA	CASSIGRDTEAFF	TGTGCCAGTAGTATAGGTAGGGACACTGAAGCTTTCTTT
few	TRBV9	TRBJ1-6	TRBD1	CASSVRGTAYSPLHF	TGTGCCAGCAGCGTCAGGGGGACTGCTTATTCACCCCTCCACTTT
NA	TRBV6-1	TRBJ2-1	TRBD2	CASNILAGGYNEQFF	TGTGCCAGCAACATACTAGCGGGGGGTTACAATGAGCAGTTCTTC
NA	TRBV4-2	TRBJ2-5	NA	CASSQESPRREAQYF	TGTGCCAGCAGCCAAGAATCCCCCCGCCGAGAGGCCCAGTACTTC
NA	TRBV4-2	TRBJ2-2	TRBD2	CASSQISGGTGELFF	TGTGCCAGCAGCCAAATCAGCGGGGGGACCGGGGAGCTGTTTTTT